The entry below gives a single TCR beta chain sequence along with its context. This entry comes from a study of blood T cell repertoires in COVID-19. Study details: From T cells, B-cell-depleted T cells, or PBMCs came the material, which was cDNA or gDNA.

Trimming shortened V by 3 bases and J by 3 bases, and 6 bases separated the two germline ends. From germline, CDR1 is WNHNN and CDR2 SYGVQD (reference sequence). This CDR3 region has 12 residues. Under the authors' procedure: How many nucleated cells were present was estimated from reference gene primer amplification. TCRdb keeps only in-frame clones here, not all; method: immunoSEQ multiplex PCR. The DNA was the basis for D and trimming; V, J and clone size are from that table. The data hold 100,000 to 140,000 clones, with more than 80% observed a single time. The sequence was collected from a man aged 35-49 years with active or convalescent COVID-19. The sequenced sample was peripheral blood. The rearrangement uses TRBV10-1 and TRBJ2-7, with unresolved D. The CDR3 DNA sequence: TGCGCCAGCAGTGATCGGTTCTACGAGCAGTACTTC. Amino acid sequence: CASSDRFYEQYF.